This T cell receptor (beta chain) was captured by sequencing in a study of cytomegalovirus exposure and HLA in healthy donors. Study-wide background: The same platform was used for the roughly 130 validation repertoires and the roughly 700 first-cohort repertoires, a later analysis reported. Whole-study results and caveats: A classifier reportedly called cytomegalovirus status with high sensitivity and specificity. In vitro testing confirmed three CMV-associated chains as specific for CMV antigens.

A word on this clone: Its antigen is still unknown.

Measured with immunoSEQ multiplex PCR; TCRdb has only the in-frame clones, and not every one. The sample includes a few hundred thousand clones, more than 80% of them seen just once. From germline, CDR1 is SNHLY and CDR2 FYNNEI. This CDR3 has 11 residues. The V end was cut by 7 bases, the J end by 8 bases, with 8 bases between. Input material: PBMCs. The source is a woman between 18 and 29 years old in good health and CMV-seronegative. This chain joins TRBV2 and TRBJ1-4; D gene unclear. The CDR3 DNA is TGTGCCAGCACCCGCCAGGAAAAACTGTTTTTT. Its translation is CASTRQEKLFF.